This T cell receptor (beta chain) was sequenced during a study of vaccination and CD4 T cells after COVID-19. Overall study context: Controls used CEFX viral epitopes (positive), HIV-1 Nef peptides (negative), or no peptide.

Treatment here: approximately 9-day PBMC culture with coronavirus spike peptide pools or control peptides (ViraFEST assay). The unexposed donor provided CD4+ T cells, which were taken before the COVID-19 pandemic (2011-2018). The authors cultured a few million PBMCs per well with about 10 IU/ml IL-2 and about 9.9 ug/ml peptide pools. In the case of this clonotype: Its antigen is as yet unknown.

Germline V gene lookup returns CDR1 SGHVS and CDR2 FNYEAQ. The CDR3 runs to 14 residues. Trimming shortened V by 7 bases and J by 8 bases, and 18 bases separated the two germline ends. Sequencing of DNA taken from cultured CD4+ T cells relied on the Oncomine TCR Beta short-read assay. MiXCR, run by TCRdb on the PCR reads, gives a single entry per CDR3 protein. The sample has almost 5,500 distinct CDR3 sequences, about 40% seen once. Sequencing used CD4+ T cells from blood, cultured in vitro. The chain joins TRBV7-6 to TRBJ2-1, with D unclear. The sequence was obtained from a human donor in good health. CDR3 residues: CASKASTGPDEQFF. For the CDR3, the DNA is TGTGCCAGCAAAGCTTCCACTGGGCCGGATGAGCAGTTCTTC.